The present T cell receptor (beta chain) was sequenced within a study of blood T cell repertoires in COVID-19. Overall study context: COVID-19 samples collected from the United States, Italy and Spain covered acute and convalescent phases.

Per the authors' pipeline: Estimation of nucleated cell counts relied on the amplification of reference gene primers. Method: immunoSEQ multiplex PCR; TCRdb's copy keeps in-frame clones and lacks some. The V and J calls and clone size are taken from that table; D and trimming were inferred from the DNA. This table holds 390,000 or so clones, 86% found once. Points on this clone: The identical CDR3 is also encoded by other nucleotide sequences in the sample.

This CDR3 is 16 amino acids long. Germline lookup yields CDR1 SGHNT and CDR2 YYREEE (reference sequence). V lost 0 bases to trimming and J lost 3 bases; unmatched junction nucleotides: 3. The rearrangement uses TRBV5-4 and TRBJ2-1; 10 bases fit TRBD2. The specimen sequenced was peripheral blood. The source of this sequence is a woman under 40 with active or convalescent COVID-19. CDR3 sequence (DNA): TGTGCCAGCAGCTTGGCTGCTAGCGGGGGCTACAATGAGCAGTTCTTC. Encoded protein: CASSLAASGGYNEQFF.